The 17 T cell receptor beta chains below come from one sample, sequenced in a study of cytomegalovirus exposure and HLA in healthy donors. The PCR contained 60 Vbeta and 13 Jbeta primers. Produced via immunoSEQ multiplex PCR; TCRdb's table is partial and in-frame only. The table has 87,000 or so clones, around 64% seen once. The specimen was PBMCs. These receptors originate from a man between 60 and 70 years old in good health and CMV-seronegative.

The CDR3 protein is CASSPSGGALETQYF. DNA of the CDR3: TGTGCCAGCAGTCCCAGCGGGGGGGCCTTAGAGACCCAGTACTTC. This sequence joins TRBV28 and TRBJ2-5; 10 bases agree with TRBD2. Germline loops: CDR1 MDHEN, CDR2 SYDVKM. V gave up 5 bases and J gave up 4 bases; unmatched junction bases: 7. This CDR3 comprises 15 residues.

This clone has only one observation. The CDR3 nucleotides are TGCGCCAGCAGCTTGATGGGAACAGGGGGCGAGCAGTACTTC. Translated, it gives CASSLMGTGGEQYF. J is TRBJ2-5 and V is TRBV5-1; TRBD1 aligns across 8 bases. The J call could be wrong; TRBJ2-7 is a better fit for the DNA end. The CDR3 sequence is 14 residues long. In germline, CDR1 is SGHRS, CDR2 YFSETQ.

This clone was recorded a few times. The rearrangement joins TRBV11-3 to TRBJ2-3, with D possibly matching TRBD2 (6 bases). The CDR3 is 14 residues long. Trimming left V 5 bases short and J 4 bases short, with 13 bases between. CDR1 SGHNT and CDR2 YENEEA come from the germline V gene. CDR3 coding DNA: TGTGCCAGCAGCCCCGGGGACTCATCAGATACGCAGTATTTT. Translated: CASSPGDSSDTQYF.

The chain uses TRBV4-2 and TRBJ1-6; D gene ambiguous. Per the germline V gene, CDR1 is LGHNA and CDR2 is YNFKEQ. There are 15 residues in the CDR3. Trimming took 1 base from V and 13 from J, leaving 17 bases between them. This CDR3 reads CASSQVGTGNFPLHF. CDR3 in DNA: TGTGCCAGCAGCCAAGTGGGCACCGGTAATTTCCCCCTCCACTTT.

The gene calls are TRBV29-1 and TRBJ1-6; D ambiguous. V was trimmed by 4 bases and J by 7 bases, leaving 11 bases between them. CDR1 SQVTM and CDR2 ANQGSEA come from the germline V gene. The CDR3 has 13 residues. CDR3 residues: CSVVLFPNSPLHF. The CDR3 bases are TGCAGCGTTGTTCTGTTTCCCAATTCACCCCTCCACTTT.

The rearrangement joins TRBV6-1 to TRBJ1-1; no definite D call. This CDR3 has 13 residues. Trimming took 5 bases from V and 5 from J, leaving 12 bases between them. The germline gives CDR1 MNHNS, CDR2 SASEGT. For the CDR3, the DNA is TGTGCCAGCAGTCGGACTTTGTCAACTGAAGCTTTCTTT. Amino acid sequence: CASSRTLSTEAFF.

This chain links TRBV10-3 with TRBJ1-5; 9 bases are shared with TRBD1. Germline CDR1 reads ENHRY; CDR2 reads SYGVKD. Losses at the gene ends were 8 bases for V and 4 bases for J; bases not matched to a gene: 9. The CDR3 covers 15 residues. This chain's CDR3 is CAISERTGENQPQHF. The CDR3 nucleotides are TGTGCCATCTCGGAACGGACAGGGGAGAATCAGCCCCAGCATTTT.

The gene calls are TRBV5-4 and TRBJ2-2, with a weak D call TRBD2 (6 bases). CDR1 is SGHNT and CDR2 is YYREEE in the germline V gene (reference sequence). Trimming removed 5 bases at V and 4 bases at J, with 12 bases between. The CDR3 spans 14 residues. CDR3 nucleotide sequence: TGTGCCAGCAGGGGGGACTTATCCACCGGGGAGCTGTTTTTT. This codes for CASRGDLSTGELFF.

The V call is TRBV6-1, the J call TRBJ2-7; D perhaps matches TRBD2 (5 bases). Germline lookup yields CDR1 MNHNS and CDR2 SASEGT. The CDR3 extends over 11 amino acids. V lost 8 bases and J 7 bases, leaving 12 bases between the germline ends. This chain's CDR3 is CASAGVWEQYF. The CDR3 nucleotides read TGTGCCAGCGCCGGGGTTTGGGAGCAGTACTTC.

With regard to this clone: The junction shows a germline mismatch at one end, possibly a read error. V and J are TRBV7-9 and TRBJ1-6; possibly TRBD1 for D (6 bases). The CDR3 covers 13 residues. Germline CDR1 and CDR2: SEHNR and FQNEAQ (reference sequence). The CDR3 sequence is CASSFTTQGTVYF. In DNA form, the CDR3 reads TGTGCCAGCAGCTTCACCACCCAGGGGACCGTTTACTTT. Filled out from reference TRBV7-9 and TRBJ1-6, the complete variable domain reads DTGVSQNPRHKITKRGQNVTFRCDPISEHNRLYWYRQTLGQGPEFLTYFQNEAQLEKSRLLSDRFSAERPKGSFSTLEIQRTEQGDSAMYLCASSFTTQGTVYFGNGTRLTVT.

In this sample, this clone turned up a few times. The chain couples TRBV18 to TRBJ1-6, with D possibly matching TRBD1 (6 bases). CDR1 and CDR2 (germline): KGHSH, LQKENI. The CDR3 is 15 amino acids. V shed 2 bases and J shed 7 bases, with 12 bases lying between them. CDR3: CASSPAGEGNSPLHF. CDR3 coding DNA: TGTGCCAGCTCACCAGCAGGGGAAGGCAATTCACCCCTCCACTTT.

This chain joins TRBV5-4 and TRBJ2-2; 7 nucleotides agree with TRBD1. The CDR3 consists of 16 residues. Germline-derived CDR1 and CDR2 are SGHNT and YYREEE (reference sequence). V lost 4 bases to trimming and J lost 3 bases; unmatched junction nucleotides: 9. CDR3 coding DNA: TGTGCCAGCAGCCGAGAACAGGGGTCCTACACCGGGGAGCTGTTTTTT. Amino acid sequence: CASSREQGSYTGELFF.

This clone came up once. The CDR3 nucleotides read TGTGCCAGCAGCTTGGATCCAGGCCGTGGAAACACCATATATTTT. This translates into CASSLDPGRGNTIYF. The chain is built from TRBV5-6 and TRBJ1-3; D remains ambiguous. CDR1 is SGHDT, CDR2 YYEEEE, per germline. The CDR3 contains 15 residues. V was shortened by 0 bases and J by 3 bases, with 10 bases between the two germline ends.

This clone appeared a single time. The chain uses TRBV9 and TRBJ2-5, with 10 bases that match TRBD1. CDR1 SGDLS and CDR2 YYNGEE come from the germline V gene. CDR3 length: 14 residues. Germline trimming cut 0 bases from V and 5 bases from J; bases unmatched to any gene: 1. This CDR3 is CASSVVGQGETQYF. In DNA, the CDR3 is TGTGCCAGCAGCGTAGTGGGACAGGGGGAGACCCAGTACTTC.

The gene calls are TRBV5-1 and TRBJ2-6; D not resolved. Deletions cut 4 bases from V and 1 base from J, with 18 bases between. CDR1 is SGHRS, CDR2 YFSETQ, per germline. The CDR3 covers 18 residues. CDR3 region: CASSRPHTRLSGANVLTF. The CDR3 DNA reads TGCGCCAGCAGCCGCCCCCACACCAGACTTTCTGGGGCCAACGTCCTGACTTTC.

The chain links TRBV5-6 to TRBJ1-4; D might be TRBD1 (6 bases). CDR3 length: 14 residues. Trimming cost V 3 bases and J 7 bases, with 13 bases left between them. From germline, CDR1 is SGHDT and CDR2 YYEEEE. The CDR3, as DNA: TGTGCCAGCAGCTCACAGGGTTGGAGTGAAAAACTGTTTTTT. Protein: CASSSQGWSEKLFF.

The rearrangement links TRBV10-3 to TRBJ1-1; D might be TRBD1 (6 bases). The CDR3 totals 13 residues. V lost 6 bases and J lost 5, with 13 bases in between. Germline loops: CDR1 ENHRY, CDR2 SYGVKD. DNA of the CDR3: TGTGCCATCAGACCGGACAGAGTTACTGAAGCTTTCTTT. Translation: CAIRPDRVTEAFF.